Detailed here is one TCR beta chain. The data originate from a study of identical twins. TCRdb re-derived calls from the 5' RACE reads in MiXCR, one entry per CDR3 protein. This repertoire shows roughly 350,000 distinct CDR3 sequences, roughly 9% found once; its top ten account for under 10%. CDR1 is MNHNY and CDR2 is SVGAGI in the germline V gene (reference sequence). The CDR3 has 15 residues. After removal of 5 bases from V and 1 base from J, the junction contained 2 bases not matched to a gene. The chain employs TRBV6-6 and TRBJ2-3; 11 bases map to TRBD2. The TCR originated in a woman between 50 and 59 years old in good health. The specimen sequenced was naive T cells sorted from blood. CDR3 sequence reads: CASSRGLAGTDTQYF. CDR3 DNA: TGTGCCAGCAGTAGGGGACTAGCGGGCACAGATACGCAGTATTTT.